Each of the 19 T cell receptor beta chains below was sequenced from the same sample in a study of graft-versus-host responses after intestinal transplantation. The repertoire was sequenced with immunoSEQ multiplex PCR; TCRdb's copy has only in-frame clones and lacks some. The sample lists 90,000 to 150,000 clones, approximately 95% seen once, with 3% to 4% in the top ten. No antigen has been identified for these receptors. This specimen consisted of unstimulated CD8+ T cells sorted from spleen or lymph node cells, obtained before intestinal transplant. The receptors stem from a human donor who received an intestinal transplant.

The chain is built from TRBV27 and TRBJ1-1; weak D call: TRBD1 (6 bases). Per the germline V gene, CDR1 is MNHEY and CDR2 is SMNVEV (reference sequence). The CDR3 has 14 amino acids. V shed 3 bases and J shed 7 bases, with 15 bases lying between them. The CDR3 region has the DNA TGTGCCAGCAGTTTTGCGAATGACAGGATTGAAGCTTTCTTT. Protein: CASSFANDRIEAFF.

In nucleotides, the CDR3 is TGTGCCAGCAGCGTATCTTCTAGCGGGAGTGGGGCCTACAATGAGCAGTTCTTC. Amino acid sequence: CASSVSSSGSGAYNEQFF. The rearrangement joins TRBV9 to TRBJ2-1; 10 bases match TRBD2. This CDR3 comprises 18 residues. Trimming at V came to 1 base and at J to 2 bases, leaving 9 bases not matched to a gene. Germline loops: CDR1 SGDLS, CDR2 YYNGEE.

The chain carries TRBV27 and TRBJ2-1, with 9 positions matching TRBD1. The CDR3 sequence is 15 residues long. The trim removed 8 bases at V and 6 bases at J, leaving 11 bases unmatched. Germline loops: CDR1 MNHEY, CDR2 SMNVEV (reference sequence). As DNA, the CDR3 is TGTGCCAGCGAGTCCGGGACAGGGTTTTTCAATGAGCAGTTCTTC. Its translation: CASESGTGFFNEQFF.

V usage is TRBV6-5 and J usage is TRBJ2-7, with a weak D call TRBD1 (6 bases). Trimming cost V 5 bases and J 5 bases, with 16 bases left between them. The CDR3 is 14 amino acids. The germline gives CDR1 MNHEY, CDR2 SVGAGI. The DNA for the CDR3 is TGTGCCAGCAGTGTCCGGGACAACCAAGACGAGCAGTACTTC. It codes for CASSVRDNQDEQYF.

The chain joins TRBV7-9 to TRBJ2-5, with 10 bases fitting TRBD2. The DNA end lines up better with TRBJ2-7; the J call may be wrong. Looked up from germline, CDR1 is SEHNR and CDR2 is FQNEAQ (reference sequence). The CDR3 covers 15 residues. DNA of the CDR3: TGTGCCAGCAGCTTTGCTAGCGGGAGAATACACGAGCAGTACTTC. Encoded protein: CASSFASGRIHEQYF.

The J gene is TRBJ1-1, the V gene TRBV7-9; a weak D match, TRBD1 (6 bases). The CDR3 extends over 15 amino acids. Germline CDR1 is SEHNR and CDR2 is FQNEAQ (reference sequence). Trimming pared 6 bases from V and 1 base from J, leaving 15 bases between. CDR3 protein: CASRDRTGRNTEAFF. The CDR3 DNA is TGTGCCAGCAGAGACAGAACAGGGAGGAACACTGAAGCTTTCTTT.

The gene calls are TRBV5-1 and TRBJ1-5; D ambiguous. Per the germline V gene, CDR1 is SGHRS and CDR2 is YFSETQ. CDR3 length: 14 amino acids. V was shortened by 0 bases and J by 4 bases, with 8 bases between the two germline ends. For the CDR3, the DNA is TGCGCCAGCAGCTTGGGCAGCTTAAATCAGCCCCAGCATTTT. Protein sequence: CASSLGSLNQPQHF. Using reference TRBV5-1 and TRBJ1-5 for the parts outside the CDR3, the full variable domain is KAGVTQTPRYLIKTRGQQVTLSCSPISGHRSVSWYQQTPGQGLQFLFEYFSETQRNKGNFPGRFSGRQFSNSRSEMNVSTLELGDSALYLCASSLGSLNQPQHFGDGTRLSIL.

The chain joins TRBV7-9 to TRBJ2-6; no reliable D call. Germline CDR1 is SEHNR and CDR2 is FQNEAQ (reference sequence). V lost 4 bases and J 0 bases, leaving 13 bases between the germline ends. The CDR3 extends over 17 amino acids. The CDR3 reads CASSSVPSFSGANVLTF. In DNA, the CDR3 is TGTGCCAGCAGCTCTGTTCCGTCATTCTCTGGGGCCAACGTCCTGACTTTC.

As regards this clone: One end of the junction does not line up with germline, which may come from a read error. This CDR3 is also generated by other DNA sequences in the sample. This chain joins TRBV5-6 and TRBJ2-7; 11 nucleotides agree with TRBD1. Germline CDR1 SGHDT, CDR2 YYEEEE. The CDR3 consists of 14 residues. DNA for the CDR3: TGTGCTAGCAGCTTTGGGACAGGGGGCTACGAGCAGTACTTC. Translation gives CASSFGTGGYEQYF.

The gene calls are TRBV14 and TRBJ2-5; 10 bases fit TRBD2. Germline CDR1 and CDR2: SGHDN and FVKESK. J lost 5 bases, V lost 3 bases, and 9 bases had no gene match. The CDR3 totals 16 residues. The CDR3 sequence: CASSHPRTSGSETQYF. The CDR3 coding sequence is TGTGCCAGCAGCCATCCCCGGACTAGCGGATCGGAGACCCAGTACTTC.

V and J are TRBV5-6 and TRBJ1-1, with D possibly matching TRBD1 (6 bases). The V and J ends lost 5 bases and 5 bases respectively, with 16 bases between them. This CDR3 comprises 14 residues. In germline, CDR1 is SGHDT, CDR2 YYEEEE. The CDR3 coding sequence is TGTGCCAGCAGATTACAGGGACCGGGGACTGAAGCTTTCTTT. Amino acids: CASRLQGPGTEAFF.

This chain links TRBV7-7 with TRBJ2-3; D may be TRBD2 (6 bases). The ends were cut back, 5 bases at V and 2 bases at J, with 14 bases in the middle. This CDR3 has 15 residues. Germline-derived CDR1 and CDR2 are SSHAT and FNYEAQ (reference sequence). The CDR3 protein is CASSRRDSDTDTQYF. In DNA, the CDR3 is TGTGCCAGCAGCCGTCGGGACTCTGACACAGATACGCAGTATTTT.

This clone was seen a single time. The germline gene is not matched at one end of the junction; a read error may be the cause. CDR3 region: CASSIFGGHYGQYF. The CDR3, as DNA: TGTGCCAGTAGTATTTTCGGGGGCCACTACGGGCAGTACTTC. The chain recombines TRBV19 with TRBJ2-7; the D gene could be TRBD1 or TRBD2 (6 bases each). The CDR3 covers 14 residues. Germline V gene data show CDR1 as LNHDA and CDR2 as SQIVND (reference sequence).

This chain joins TRBV14 and TRBJ1-2; maybe TRBD1 (5 bases). Germline assignment: CDR1 SGHDN and CDR2 FVKESK. The CDR3 is 15 residues long. V gave up 3 bases and J gave up 8 bases, with 19 bases separating them. The CDR3 coding sequence is TGTGCCAGCAGCCACCTTTTTTCCCCGGGACGGGGCTACACCTTC. Amino acids: CASSHLFSPGRGYTF.

The chain recombines TRBV7-8 with TRBJ2-7; perhaps D is TRBD1 or TRBD2 (5 bases each). Trimming cost V 5 bases and J 2 bases, with 22 bases left between them. Germline-derived CDR1 and CDR2 are SGHVS and FQNEAQ. The CDR3 runs 17 residues. The CDR3 region has the DNA TGTGCCAGCAGCAAGGAGTGGGGGATTGAGAGCGCCTACGAGCAGTACTTC. It encodes CASSKEWGIESAYEQYF. Variable domain in full (rest from reference TRBV7-8 and TRBJ2-7): GAGVSQSPRYKVAKRGQDVALRCDPISGHVSLFWYQQALGQGPEFLTYFQNEAQLDKSGLPSDRFFAERPEGSVSTLKIQRTQQEDSAVYLCASSKEWGIESAYEQYFGPGTRLTVT.

V usage is TRBV5-6 and J usage is TRBJ2-5; 11 bases agree with TRBD2. Germline-derived CDR1 and CDR2 are SGHDT and YYEEEE. V trimming: 3 bases; J trimming: 5 bases; junction bases outside the gene matches: 9. The CDR3 has 16 residues. CDR3 region: CASSSRLAGYDETQYF. CDR3 coding DNA: TGTGCCAGCAGCTCCCGACTAGCGGGGTACGATGAGACCCAGTACTTC. Supplemented by reference TRBV5-6 and TRBJ2-5, the full variable domain reads DAGVTQSPTHLIKTRGQQVTLRCSPKSGHDTVSWYQQALGQGPQFIFQYYEEEERQRGNFPDRFSGHQFPNYSSELNVNALLLGDSALYLCASSSRLAGYDETQYFGPGTRLLVL.

This clone was observed a single time. J is TRBJ2-1 and V is TRBV2, with TRBD1 matching over 10 bases. In germline, CDR1 is SNHLY, CDR2 FYNNEI. This CDR3 is built from 15 residues. With 8 bases clipped from V and 8 bases from J, the junction kept 12 bases outside the gene matches. The CDR3 bases are TGTGCCAGCTCCTCCCGGGACAGGGGTCTCGATGAGCAGTTCTTC. It yields the protein CASSSRDRGLDEQFF.

This sequence joins TRBV6-5 and TRBJ1-2; the D is unclear. Germline lookup yields CDR1 MNHEY and CDR2 SVGAGI. Trimming took 6 bases from V and 4 from J, leaving 18 bases between them. The CDR3 has 15 amino acids. The CDR3 DNA follows: TGTGCCAGCAGCTCGCTTTGGGGTTACGGCTATGGCTACACCTTC. It specifies CASSSLWGYGYGYTF.

The chain has TRBV18 and TRBJ1-5; D is unclear. Trimming stripped 6 bases from V and 4 bases from J, with 10 bases between. CDR3 length: 13 amino acids. CDR1 and CDR2 from the germline V gene are KGHSH and LQKENI. CDR3 nucleotide sequence: TGTGCCAGCTCCTCCGGATGGAATCAGCCCCAGCATTTT. Translating gives CASSSGWNQPQHF.